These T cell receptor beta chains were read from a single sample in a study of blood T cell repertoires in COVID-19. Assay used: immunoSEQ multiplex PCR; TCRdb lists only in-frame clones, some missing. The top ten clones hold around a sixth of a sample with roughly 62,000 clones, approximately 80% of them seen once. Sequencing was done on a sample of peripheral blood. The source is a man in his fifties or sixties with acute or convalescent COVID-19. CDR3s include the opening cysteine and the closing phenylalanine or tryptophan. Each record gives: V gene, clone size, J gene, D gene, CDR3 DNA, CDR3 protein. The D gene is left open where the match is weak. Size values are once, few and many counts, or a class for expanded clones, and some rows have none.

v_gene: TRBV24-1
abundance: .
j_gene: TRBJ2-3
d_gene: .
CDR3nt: TGTGCCACCAGTGATTCGGTAGCGGAGCGCACAGATACGCAGTATTTT
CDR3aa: CATSDSVAERTDTQYF

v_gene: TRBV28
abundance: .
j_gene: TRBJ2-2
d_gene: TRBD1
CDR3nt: TGTGCCAGTCAGGGGGCCCAAGCGAACACCGGGGAGCTGTTTTTT
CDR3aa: CASQGAQANTGELFF

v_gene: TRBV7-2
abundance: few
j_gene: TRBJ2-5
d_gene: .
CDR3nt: TGTGCCAGCAGCTTCGCGTCGAATCAAGAGACCCAGTACTTC
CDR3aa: CASSFASNQETQYF

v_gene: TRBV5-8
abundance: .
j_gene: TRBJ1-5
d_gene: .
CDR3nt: TGTGCCAGCAGCCTCTTTGGGGCGGGGGGAGTCCAGCCCCAGCATTTT
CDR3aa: CASSLFGAGGVQPQHF

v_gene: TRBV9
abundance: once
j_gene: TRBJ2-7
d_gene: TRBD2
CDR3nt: TGTGCCAGCAGCGCAACTAGCGGGAGCTACGAGCAGTACTTC
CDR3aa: CASSATSGSYEQYF

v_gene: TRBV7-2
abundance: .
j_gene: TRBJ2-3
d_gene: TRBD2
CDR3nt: TGTGCCAGCAGCTTGGGACTAGCGGGAGGAACAGATACGCAGTATTTT
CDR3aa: CASSLGLAGGTDTQYF

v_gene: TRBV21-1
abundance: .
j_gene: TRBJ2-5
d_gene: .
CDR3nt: TGTGCCAGCAGCAAAGGCGGGGACAGGGAAGAGACCCAGTACTTC
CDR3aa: CASSKGGDREETQYF

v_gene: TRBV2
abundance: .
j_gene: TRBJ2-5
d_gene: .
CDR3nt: TGTGCCAGCAACAGGGATCAAGAGACCCAGTACTTC
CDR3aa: CASNRDQETQYF

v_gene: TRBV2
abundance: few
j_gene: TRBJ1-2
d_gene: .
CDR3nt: TGTGCCAGCAGTCCGACAGAAAGCTATGGCTACACCTTC
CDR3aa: CASSPTESYGYTF

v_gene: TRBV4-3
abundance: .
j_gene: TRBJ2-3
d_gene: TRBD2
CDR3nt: TGCGCCAGCAGCCCGGGGACTAGCGGGACTAGCACAGATACGCAGTATTTT
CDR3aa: CASSPGTSGTSTDTQYF

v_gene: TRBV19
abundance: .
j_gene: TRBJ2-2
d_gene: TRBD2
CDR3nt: TGTGCCAGTAGTCTCGGTCCGGGACTAGCGGGATCCCGGTACACCGGGGAGCTGTTTTTT
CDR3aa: CASSLGPGLAGSRYTGELFF

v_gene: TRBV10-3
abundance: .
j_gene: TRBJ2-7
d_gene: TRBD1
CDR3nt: TGTGCCATCCAAGGGACAGGGGGCAGCGAGCAGTACTTC
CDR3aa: CAIQGTGGSEQYF

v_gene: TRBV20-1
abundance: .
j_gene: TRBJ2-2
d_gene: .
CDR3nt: TGCAGTGCTAGTCCCAGGGTGGACGGGGAGCTGTTTTTT
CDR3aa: CSASPRVDGELFF

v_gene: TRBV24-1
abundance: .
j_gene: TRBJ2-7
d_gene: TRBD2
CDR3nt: TGTGCCACCAGTGAAGGGACTAGCGACTACTACGAGCAGTACTTC
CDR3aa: CATSEGTSDYYEQYF

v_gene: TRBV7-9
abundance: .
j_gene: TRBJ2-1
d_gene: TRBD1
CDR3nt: TGTGCCAGCAGCCTGTGGGCAGGGGGATACAATGAGCAGTTCTTC
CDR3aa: CASSLWAGGYNEQFF

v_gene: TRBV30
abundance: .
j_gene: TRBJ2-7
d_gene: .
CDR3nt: TGTGCCTGGAGTCCCACAGGGTTACAGGGCTACTTC
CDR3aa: CAWSPTGLQGYF

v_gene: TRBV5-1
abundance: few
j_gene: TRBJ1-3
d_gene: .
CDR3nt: TGCGCCAGCAGGGGCGGACAGCCTGGAAACACCATATATTTT
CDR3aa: CASRGGQPGNTIYF

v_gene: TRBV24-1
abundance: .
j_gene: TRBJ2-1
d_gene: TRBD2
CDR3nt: TGTGCCACCAGTGACCCTAGCGGGAGGGCCCAAAACAATGAGCAGTTCTTC
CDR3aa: CATSDPSGRAQNNEQFF

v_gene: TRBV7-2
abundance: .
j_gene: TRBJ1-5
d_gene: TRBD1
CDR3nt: TGTGCCAGCAGCCAGGACAGGGGGCGCGGGCAGCCCCAGCATTTT
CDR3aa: CASSQDRGRGQPQHF

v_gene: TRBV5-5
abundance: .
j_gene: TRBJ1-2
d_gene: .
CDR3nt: TGTGCCAGCAGCTTAGGGGGACCAAAAGCGTGGAACTATGGCTACACCTTC
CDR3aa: CASSLGGPKAWNYGYTF

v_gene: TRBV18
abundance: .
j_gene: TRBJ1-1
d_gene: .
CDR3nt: TGTGCCAGCTCTCGCGAGGCAGTTGGGAACACTGAAGCTTTCTTT
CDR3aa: CASSREAVGNTEAFF

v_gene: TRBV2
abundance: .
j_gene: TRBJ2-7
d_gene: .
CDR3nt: TGTGCCAGCAGTCGGGGGACGGCTCTTATCGAGCAGTACTTC
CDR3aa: CASSRGTALIEQYF

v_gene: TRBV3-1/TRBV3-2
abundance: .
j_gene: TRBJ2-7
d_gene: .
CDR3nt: TGTGCCAGCAGCCAAGTGGGGGGTGGGGAGCAGTACTTC
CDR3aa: CASSQVGGGEQYF

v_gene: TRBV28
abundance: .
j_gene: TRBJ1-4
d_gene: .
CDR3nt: TGTGCCAGCAGTACTCAGGGAGGCTTGGATGAAAAACTGTTTTTT
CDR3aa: CASSTQGGLDEKLFF

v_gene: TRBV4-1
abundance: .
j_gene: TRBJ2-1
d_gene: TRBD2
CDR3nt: TGCGCCAGCAGCCAAGACGCTAGCGGGTTCTACTCCAATGAGCAGTTCTTC
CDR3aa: CASSQDASGFYSNEQFF

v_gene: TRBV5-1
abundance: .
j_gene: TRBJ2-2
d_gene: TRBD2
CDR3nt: TGCGCCAGCAGCTTGGTTCCTAGCGGGAGCCGGACCGGGGAGCTGTTTTTT
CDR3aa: CASSLVPSGSRTGELFF

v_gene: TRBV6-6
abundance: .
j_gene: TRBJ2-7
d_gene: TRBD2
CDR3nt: TGTGCCAGCAGTTACCTCCCCGGGGGGTCGGGGTACGAGCAGTACTTC
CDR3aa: CASSYLPGGSGYEQYF

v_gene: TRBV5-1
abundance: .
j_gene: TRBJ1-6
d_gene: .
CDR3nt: TGCGCCAGCAACGATGGGGGGAATTCACCCCTCCACTTT
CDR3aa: CASNDGGNSPLHF

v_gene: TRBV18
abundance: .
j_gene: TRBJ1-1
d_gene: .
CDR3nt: TGTGCCAGCTCACCCATCGGACAGCAGAACACTGAAGCTTTCTTT
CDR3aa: CASSPIGQQNTEAFF

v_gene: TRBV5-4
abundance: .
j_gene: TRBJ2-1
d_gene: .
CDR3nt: TGTGCCAGCAGCTTGGGGGGAGGTGAGCAGTTCTTC
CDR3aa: CASSLGGGEQFF

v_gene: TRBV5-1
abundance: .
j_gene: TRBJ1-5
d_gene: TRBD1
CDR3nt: TGCGCCAGCAGTACCGGGACAGGGAGCAATCAGCCCCAGCATTTT
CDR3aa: CASSTGTGSNQPQHF

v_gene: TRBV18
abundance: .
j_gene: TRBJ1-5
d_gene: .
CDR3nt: TGTGCCAGCTCATCCCCGGGAGGGCTGGGAAGGAATCAGCCCCAGCATTTT
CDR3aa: CASSSPGGLGRNQPQHF

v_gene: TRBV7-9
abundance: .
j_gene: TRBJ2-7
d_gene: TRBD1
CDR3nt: TGTGCCAGCAGCTCCTGGGACAGAGGCTACGAGCAGTACTTC
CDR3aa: CASSSWDRGYEQYF

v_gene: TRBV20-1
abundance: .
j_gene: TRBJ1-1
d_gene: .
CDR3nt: TGCAGTGCTAGTCAGAGGTGGGCTGAAGCTTTCTTT
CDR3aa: CSASQRWAEAFF

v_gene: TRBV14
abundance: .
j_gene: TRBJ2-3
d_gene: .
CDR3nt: TGTGCCAGCAGCCAAGAGGTTGGCAGGGGAACAGATACGCAGTATTTT
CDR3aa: CASSQEVGRGTDTQYF

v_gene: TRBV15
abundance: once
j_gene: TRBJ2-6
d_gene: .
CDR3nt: TGTGCCAGCCAACAACCCTCTGGGGCCAACGTCCTGACTTTC
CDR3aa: CASQQPSGANVLTF

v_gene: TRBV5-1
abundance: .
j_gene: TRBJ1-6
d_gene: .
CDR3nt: TGCGCCAGCAGCTTTGAAGGAGGGCTAAGCAATTCACCCCTCCACTTT
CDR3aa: CASSFEGGLSNSPLHF

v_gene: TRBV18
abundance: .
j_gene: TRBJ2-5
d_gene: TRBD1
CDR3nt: TGTGCCAGCTCCCCCTATGACCAGGGACAGGGGGCATGGGAGACCCAGTACTTC
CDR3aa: CASSPYDQGQGAWETQYF

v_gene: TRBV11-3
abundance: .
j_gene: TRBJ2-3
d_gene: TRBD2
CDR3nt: TGTGCCAGCAGCCGAGGACTAGCGGGGCCCACAGATACGCAGTATTTT
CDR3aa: CASSRGLAGPTDTQYF

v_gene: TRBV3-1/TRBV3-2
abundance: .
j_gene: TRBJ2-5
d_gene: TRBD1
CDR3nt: TGTGCCAGCAGCCAAATTGCGGGACAGGGGGGAGAGACCCAGTACTTC
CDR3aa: CASSQIAGQGGETQYF

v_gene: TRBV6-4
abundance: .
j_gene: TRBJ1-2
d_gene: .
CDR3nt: TGTGCCAGCAGTGACGGCAGGGGTCTACCATTCTATGGCTACACCTTC
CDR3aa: CASSDGRGLPFYGYTF

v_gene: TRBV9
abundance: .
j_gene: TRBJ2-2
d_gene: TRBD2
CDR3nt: TGTGCCAGCAGCGTAGGGGGTAGCGGGAGGACCGGGGAGCTGTTTTTT
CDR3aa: CASSVGGSGRTGELFF

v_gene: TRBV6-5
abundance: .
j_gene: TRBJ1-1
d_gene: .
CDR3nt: TGTACCAGGGCTGACACTGAAGCTTTCTTT
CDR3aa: CTRADTEAFF

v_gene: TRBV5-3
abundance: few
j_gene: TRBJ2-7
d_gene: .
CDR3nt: TGTGCCAGAAGCTTAAAAGTTCCGGGACATACTTACGAGCAGTACTTC
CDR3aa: CARSLKVPGHTYEQYF

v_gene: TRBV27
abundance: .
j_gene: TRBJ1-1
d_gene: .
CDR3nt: TGTGCCAGCAGTACACTACGGAGCGGGAACACTGAAGCTTTCTTT
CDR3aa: CASSTLRSGNTEAFF